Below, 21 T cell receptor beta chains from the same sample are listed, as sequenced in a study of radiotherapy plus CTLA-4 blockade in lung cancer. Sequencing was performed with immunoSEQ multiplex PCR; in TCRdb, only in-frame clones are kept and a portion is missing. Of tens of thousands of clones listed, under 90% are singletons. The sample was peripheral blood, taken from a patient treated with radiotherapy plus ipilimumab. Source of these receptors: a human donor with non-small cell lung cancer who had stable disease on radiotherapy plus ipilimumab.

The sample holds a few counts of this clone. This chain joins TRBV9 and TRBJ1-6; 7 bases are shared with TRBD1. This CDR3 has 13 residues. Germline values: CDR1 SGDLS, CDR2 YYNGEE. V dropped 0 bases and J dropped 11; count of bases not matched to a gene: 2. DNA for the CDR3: TGTGCCAGCAGCGTAGGCACAGGGGCACCCCTCCACTTT. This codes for CASSVGTGAPLHF. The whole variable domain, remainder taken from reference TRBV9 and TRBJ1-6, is DSGVTQTPKHLITATGQRVTLRCSPRSGDLSVYWYQQSLDQGLQFLIQYYNGEERAKGNILERFSAQQFPDLHSELNLSSLELGDSALYFCASSVGTGAPLHFGNGTRLTVT.

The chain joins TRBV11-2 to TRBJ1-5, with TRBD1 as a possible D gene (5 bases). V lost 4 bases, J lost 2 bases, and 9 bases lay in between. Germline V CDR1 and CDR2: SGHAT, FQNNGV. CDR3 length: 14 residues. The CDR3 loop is CASSSGLGNQPQHF. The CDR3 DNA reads TGTGCCAGCAGCTCAGGGTTGGGCAATCAGCCCCAGCATTTT.

CDR3 sequence reads: CASSVVDRGYGYTF. CDR3 coding DNA: TGTGCCAGCAGCGTAGTAGACAGGGGCTACGGCTACACCTTC. This sequence joins TRBV9 and TRBJ1-2; 8 bases are a match to TRBD1. V lost 0 bases, J lost 8 bases, and 6 bases stayed unmatched. CDR3 length equals 14 residues. Germline values: CDR1 SGDLS, CDR2 YYNGEE.

The DNA for the CDR3 is TGTGCCAGCAGTTATGAGGCAGGGCTTAATTCACCCCTCCACTTT. As protein: CASSYEAGLNSPLHF. V and J are TRBV6-5 and TRBJ1-6, with a weak D call TRBD1 (5 bases). Germline CDR1 is MNHEY and CDR2 is SVGAGI. The CDR3 sequence is 15 residues long. The germline V and J ends were trimmed by 3 bases and 6 bases, with 12 bases remaining between them.

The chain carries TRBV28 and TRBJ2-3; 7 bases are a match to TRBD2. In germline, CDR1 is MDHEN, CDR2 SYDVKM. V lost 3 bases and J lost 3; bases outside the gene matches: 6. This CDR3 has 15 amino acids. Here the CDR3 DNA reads TGTGCCAGCAGTTTCCCTCAGGGAGGGACAGATACGCAGTATTTT. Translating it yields CASSFPQGGTDTQYF. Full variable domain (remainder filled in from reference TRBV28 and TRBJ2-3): DVKVTQSSRYLVKRTGEKVFLECVQDMDHENMFWYRQDPGLGLRLIYFSYDVKMKEKGDIPEGYSVSREKKERFSLILESASTNQTSMYLCASSFPQGGTDTQYFGPGTRLTVL.

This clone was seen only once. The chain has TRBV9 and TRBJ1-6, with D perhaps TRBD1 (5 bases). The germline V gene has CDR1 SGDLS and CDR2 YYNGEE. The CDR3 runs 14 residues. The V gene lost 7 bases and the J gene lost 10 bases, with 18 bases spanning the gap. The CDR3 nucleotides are TGTGCCAGCGCCGGGGCAGGGTACGGGTCACCCCTCCACTTT. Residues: CASAGAGYGSPLHF.

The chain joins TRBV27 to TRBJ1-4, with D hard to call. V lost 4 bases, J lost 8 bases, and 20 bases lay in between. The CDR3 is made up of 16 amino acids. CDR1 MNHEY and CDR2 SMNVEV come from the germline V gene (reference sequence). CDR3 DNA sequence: TGTGCCAGCAGTTCCCCCTCCCACGGGGTGGGGGAAAAACTGTTTTTT. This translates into CASSSPSHGVGEKLFF.

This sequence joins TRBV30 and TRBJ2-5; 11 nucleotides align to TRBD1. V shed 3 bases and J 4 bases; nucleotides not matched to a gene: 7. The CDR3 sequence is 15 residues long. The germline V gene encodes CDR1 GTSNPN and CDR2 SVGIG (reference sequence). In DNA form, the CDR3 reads TGTGCCTGGAGAACCGGGACAGGGGGGGGAGAGACCCAGTACTTC. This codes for CAWRTGTGGGETQYF.

The CDR3 bases are TGCGCCAGCAGCTTCCAGCGGGGGGATTACAATGAGCAGTTCTTC. Its protein is CASSFQRGDYNEQFF. The chain joins TRBV5-1 to TRBJ2-1, with 9 bases identical to TRBD2. The CDR3 has 15 amino acids. Germline V CDR1 and CDR2: SGHRS, YFSETQ. Trimming cost V 2 bases and J 4 bases; bases outside gene matches: 4. Full variable domain (rest looked up from reference TRBV5-1 and TRBJ2-1): KAGVTQTPRYLIKTRGQQVTLSCSPISGHRSVSWYQQTPGQGLQFLFEYFSETQRNKGNFPGRFSGRQFSNSRSEMNVSTLELGDSALYLCASSFQRGDYNEQFFGPGTRLTVL.

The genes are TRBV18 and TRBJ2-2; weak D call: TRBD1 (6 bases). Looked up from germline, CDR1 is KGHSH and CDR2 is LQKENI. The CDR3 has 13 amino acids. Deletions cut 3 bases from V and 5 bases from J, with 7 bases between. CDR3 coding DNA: TGTGCCAGCTCACCGAGGGGGACCGGGGAGCTGTTTTTT. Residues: CASSPRGTGELFF.

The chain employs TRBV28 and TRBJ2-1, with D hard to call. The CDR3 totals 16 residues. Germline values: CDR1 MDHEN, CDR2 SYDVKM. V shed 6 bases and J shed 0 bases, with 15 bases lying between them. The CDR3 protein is CASSSHEVGSYNEQFF. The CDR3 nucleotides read TGTGCCAGCAGCTCTCACGAAGTGGGCTCCTACAATGAGCAGTTCTTC.

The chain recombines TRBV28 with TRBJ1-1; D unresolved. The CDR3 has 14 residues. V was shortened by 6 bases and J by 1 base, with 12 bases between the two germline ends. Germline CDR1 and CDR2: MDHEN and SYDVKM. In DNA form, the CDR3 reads TGTGCCAGCAGCCCCTTACGGGCGAACACTGAAGCTTTCTTT. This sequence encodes CASSPLRANTEAFF.

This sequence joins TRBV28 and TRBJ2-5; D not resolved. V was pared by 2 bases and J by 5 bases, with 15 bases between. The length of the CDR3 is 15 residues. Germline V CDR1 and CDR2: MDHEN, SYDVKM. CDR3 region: CASSLPTGRAETQYF. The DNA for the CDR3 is TGTGCCAGCAGTTTACCGACCGGACGGGCGGAGACCCAGTACTTC.

The CDR3, as DNA: TGTGCCAGCAGCTTAGCAGGGCCAACTAATGAAAAACTGTTTTTT. This gives the protein CASSLAGPTNEKLFF. The chain links TRBV11-2 to TRBJ1-4, with TRBD1 as a possible D gene (5 bases). CDR3 length equals 15 residues. V lost 1 base and J 0 bases, leaving 6 bases between the germline ends. The germline CDR1 and CDR2 sequences are SGHAT and FQNNGV.

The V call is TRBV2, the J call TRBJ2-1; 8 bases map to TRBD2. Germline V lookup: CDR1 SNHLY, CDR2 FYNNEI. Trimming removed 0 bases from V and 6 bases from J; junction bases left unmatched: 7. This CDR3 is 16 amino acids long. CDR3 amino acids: CASSEAGTSGANEQFF. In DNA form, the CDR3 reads TGTGCCAGCAGTGAAGCGGGTACTAGCGGAGCCAATGAGCAGTTCTTC.

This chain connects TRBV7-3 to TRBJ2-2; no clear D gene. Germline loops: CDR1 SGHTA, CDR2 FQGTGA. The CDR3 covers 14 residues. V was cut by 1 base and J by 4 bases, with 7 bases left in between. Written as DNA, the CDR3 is TGTGCCAGCAGCTTAAGTGGGTCCACCGGGGAGCTGTTTTTT. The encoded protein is CASSLSGSTGELFF. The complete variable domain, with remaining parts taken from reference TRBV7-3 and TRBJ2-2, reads GAGVSQTPSNKVTEKGKYVELRCDPISGHTALYWYRQSLGQGPEFLIYFQGTGAADDSGLPNDRFFAVRPEGSVSTLKIQRTERGDSAVYLCASSLSGSTGELFFGEGSRLTVL.

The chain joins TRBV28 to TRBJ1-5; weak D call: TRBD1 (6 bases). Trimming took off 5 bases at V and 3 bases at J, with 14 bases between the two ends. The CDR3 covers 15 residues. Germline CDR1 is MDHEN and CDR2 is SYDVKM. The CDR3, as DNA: TGTGCCAGCAGTCCCGCGGACAGAGTCAATCAGCCCCAGCATTTT. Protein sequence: CASSPADRVNQPQHF. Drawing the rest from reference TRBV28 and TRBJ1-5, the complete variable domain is DVKVTQSSRYLVKRTGEKVFLECVQDMDHENMFWYRQDPGLGLRLIYFSYDVKMKEKGDIPEGYSVSREKKERFSLILESASTNQTSMYLCASSPADRVNQPQHFGDGTRLSIL.

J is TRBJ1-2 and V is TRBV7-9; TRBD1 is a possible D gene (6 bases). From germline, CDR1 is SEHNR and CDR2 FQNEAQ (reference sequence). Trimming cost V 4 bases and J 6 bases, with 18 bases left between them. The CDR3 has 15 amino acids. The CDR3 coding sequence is TGTGCCAGCAGCTCAACGACGGGGGCAATGGATGGCTACACCTTC. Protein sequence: CASSSTTGAMDGYTF.

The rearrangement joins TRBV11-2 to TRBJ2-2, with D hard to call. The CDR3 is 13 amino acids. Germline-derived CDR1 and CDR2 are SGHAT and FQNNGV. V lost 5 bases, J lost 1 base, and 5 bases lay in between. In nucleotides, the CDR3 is TGTGCCAGCAGCCCAGGGAACACCGGGGAGCTGTTTTTT. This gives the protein CASSPGNTGELFF.

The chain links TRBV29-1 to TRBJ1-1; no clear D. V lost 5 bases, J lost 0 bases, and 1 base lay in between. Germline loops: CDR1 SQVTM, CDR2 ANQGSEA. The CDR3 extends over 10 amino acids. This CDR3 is CSVMNTEAFF. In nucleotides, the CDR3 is TGCAGCGTTATGAACACTGAAGCTTTCTTT.

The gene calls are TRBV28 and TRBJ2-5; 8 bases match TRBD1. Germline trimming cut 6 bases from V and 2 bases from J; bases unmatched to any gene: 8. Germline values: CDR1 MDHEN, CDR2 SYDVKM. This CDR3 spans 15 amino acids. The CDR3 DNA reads TGTGCCAGCAGCGCAGGGGGCGGAGGACAAGAGACCCAGTACTTC. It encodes CASSAGGGGQETQYF.